The 9 T cell receptor beta chains given below trace back to one sample, sequenced in a study of post-analysis software for immune sequencing data. Study findings and constraints: Patients carried several TRBV segments more frequently than controls did, and TRBV5-6, TRBV5-1 and TRBV20-1 were among them.

Every TCR beta cDNA library bore unique molecular identifiers. TCRdb recomputed calls from the PCR reads with MiXCR, one row per CDR3 protein. The top ten clones hold around 5.9% of a sample with a few hundred thousand distinct CDR3 sequences, around a third of them seen once. These receptors' targets are unknown. Sequences were obtained from blood. These receptors all come from a girl aged 2-17 years with multiple sclerosis.

This clonotype was recorded a few times. The chain combines TRBV7-3 with TRBJ2-1, with D possibly matching TRBD2 (7 bases). CDR3 length: 15 residues. Per the germline V gene, CDR1 is SGHTA and CDR2 is FQGTGA. V was cut by 5 bases and J by 8 bases, with 19 bases left in between. CDR3 amino acids: CASSRSPGGLDEQFF. The CDR3 DNA is TGTGCCAGCAGCCGTTCTCCGGGGGGCCTCGATGAGCAGTTCTTC. Looking up the rest from reference TRBV7-3 and TRBJ2-1 gives the full variable domain: GAGVSQTPSNKVTEKGKYVELRCDPISGHTALYWYRQSLGQGPEFLIYFQGTGAADDSGLPNDRFFAVRPEGSVSTLKIQRTERGDSAVYLCASSRSPGGLDEQFFGPGTRLTVL.

V and J are TRBV24-1 and TRBJ2-3; maybe TRBD2 (6 bases). CDR1 is KGHDR and CDR2 is SFDVKD in the germline V gene. The CDR3 length is 15 residues. V was cut by 1 base and J by 2 bases, with 9 bases left in between. DNA for the CDR3: TGTGCCACCAGTGATTTCGGAGGGGTCACAGATACGCAGTATTTT. Protein sequence: CATSDFGGVTDTQYF.

A note on this clonotype: Without the conserved terminal phenylalanine or tryptophan, this CDR3 likely stems from a read error. The genes are TRBV2 and TRBJ2-5; D may be TRBD1 or TRBD2 (5 bases each). From germline, CDR1 is SNHLY and CDR2 FYNNEI. With 9 bases removed from V and 5 bases from J, the gap between germline ends came to 13 bases. The CDR3 totals 12 residues. CDR3 nucleotides: TGTGCCAGTACCGGGGCCCCGGAGACCCAGTACGTC. Translated: CASTGAPETQYV.

This chain connects TRBV5-6 to TRBJ2-1; no clear D. This CDR3 has 14 amino acids. Deletions cut 0 bases from V and 4 bases from J, with 8 bases between. The germline V gene has CDR1 SGHDT and CDR2 YYEEEE. The CDR3 nucleotides read TGTGCCAGCAGCTTGGTTTCTAATTACAATGAGCAGTTCTTC. As protein: CASSLVSNYNEQFF.

This clonotype was counted only a few times. V usage is TRBV11-2 and J usage is TRBJ2-7; 10 bases align to TRBD1. From germline, CDR1 is SGHAT and CDR2 FQNNGV. V lost 5 bases and J lost 5; bases outside the gene matches: 3. The CDR3 spans 13 residues. DNA of the CDR3: TGTGCCAGCAGCGAGACAGGGGGCCACGAGCAGTACTTC. Protein product: CASSETGGHEQYF.

The chain joins TRBV11-1 to TRBJ2-1, with D possibly being TRBD2 (5 bases). Per germline, CDR1 SGHAT and CDR2 FQDESV (reference sequence). Deletions cut 4 bases from V and 4 bases from J, with 17 bases between. The CDR3 loop spans 16 amino acids. The CDR3 DNA is TGTGCCAGCAGCTCCCTGGGAGTGATAACTTACAATGAGCAGTTCTTC. Protein product: CASSSLGVITYNEQFF.

As DNA, the CDR3 is TGTGCCAGCAGTGAAAACAGGGGAGACGGCTACACCTTC. Its translation is CASSENRGDGYTF. The chain has TRBV2 and TRBJ1-2; 7 nucleotides match TRBD1. V gave up 2 bases and J gave up 8 bases; unmatched junction bases: 5. Germline V gene sequence: CDR1 SNHLY, CDR2 FYNNEI. This CDR3 region has 13 residues.

The chain joins TRBV2 to TRBJ2-5; a possible D gene is TRBD1 (6 bases). V shed 3 bases and J shed 2 bases, with 10 bases lying between them. Germline V gene sequence: CDR1 SNHLY, CDR2 FYNNEI. This CDR3 contains 14 residues. The CDR3 sequence is CASSDGRGQETQYF. The DNA of the CDR3 is TGTGCCAGCAGTGATGGCAGGGGACAAGAGACCCAGTACTTC. Supplemented by reference TRBV2 and TRBJ2-5, the full variable domain reads EPEVTQTPSHQVTQMGQEVILRCVPISNHLYFYWYRQILGQKVEFLVSFYNNEISEKSEIFDDQFSVERPDGSNFTLKIRSTKLEDSAMYFCASSDGRGQETQYFGPGTRLLVL.

This clonotype has only one observation. The chain recombines TRBV11-3 with TRBJ2-3, with D unresolved. The CDR3 runs to 15 residues. Germline-derived CDR1 and CDR2 are SGHNT and YENEEA. V lost 0 bases and J 6 bases, leaving 13 bases between the germline ends. CDR3 in amino acids: CASSLEGRSGDTQYF. CDR3 DNA: TGTGCCAGCAGCTTAGAAGGCCGTTCCGGGGATACGCAGTATTTT.